The 23 T cell receptor beta chains presented below share a single source sample, sequenced in a study of blood T cells in healthy people across ages. A second PCR of 7 to 11 cycles used a sample-barcoded 5' primer and a J-beta primer mix. MiXCR, applied by TCRdb to the 5' RACE reads, yields one record per CDR3 protein. The sample consists of over a million distinct CDR3 sequences, roughly 43% of them appearing once. Sequencing was performed on blood. These receptors were taken from a woman between 18 and 29 years old in good health.

Concerning this clonotype itself: One end of the junction does not line up with germline, which may come from a read error. V gene TRBV5-1 combines with J gene TRBJ2-5; 9 nucleotides match TRBD1. Germline V lookup: CDR1 SGHRS, CDR2 YFSETQ. This CDR3 is 13 amino acids long. As DNA, the CDR3 is TGCGCCAGCAGGCGGGACAGGGAAGAGACCAAGTACTTC. The encoded protein is CASRRDREETKYF.

This chain connects TRBV10-3 to TRBJ2-5; D may be TRBD1 (6 bases). The better agreement between TRBJ2-7 and the DNA end casts doubt on the J call. CDR1 ENHRY and CDR2 SYGVKD come from the germline V gene. This CDR3 region has 14 residues. The CDR3 protein is CAISAPDSTYEQYF. CDR3 DNA: TGTGCCATCAGTGCTCCGGACAGTACCTACGAGCAGTACTTC.

This chain joins TRBV27 and TRBJ1-1; D may be TRBD1 (6 bases). Trimming removed 6 bases at V and 0 bases at J, with 11 bases between. Germline CDR1 MNHEY, CDR2 SMNVEV (reference sequence). There are 14 residues in the CDR3. For the CDR3, the DNA is TGTGCCAGCAGGGACAGAAGTATGAACACTGAAGCTTTCTTT. This translates into CASRDRSMNTEAFF.

The chain joins TRBV9 to TRBJ2-2; D may be TRBD1 (5 bases). V was cut by 0 bases and J by 0 bases, with 12 bases left in between. CDR3 length: 17 amino acids. Germline CDR1 is SGDLS and CDR2 is YYNGEE. The CDR3 spells CASSVGSTEPNTGELFF. In nucleotides, the CDR3 is TGTGCCAGCAGCGTAGGGTCGACAGAACCGAACACCGGGGAGCTGTTTTTT.

The chain recombines TRBV24-1 with TRBJ2-7, with 7 nucleotides matching TRBD1. The junction had 6 bases not matched to a gene; V was cut back by 5 bases and J by 3 bases. Germline lookup yields CDR1 KGHDR and CDR2 SFDVKD. CDR3 length: 14 residues. The CDR3, as DNA: TGTGCCACCAGTGCCAGGGACAGTCTCTACGAGCAGTACTTC. As protein: CATSARDSLYEQYF.

This clonotype showed up just a few times. The V call is TRBV12-3 or TRBV12-4, the J call TRBJ2-7; possibly TRBD2 for D (6 bases). V was clipped by 4 bases and J by 6 bases, with 19 bases between them. CDR3 size: 15 residues. The chain's CDR3 is CASSYLNGGGGEQYF. The CDR3 coding sequence is TGTGCCAGCAGTTACCTCAACGGGGGTGGGGGCGAGCAGTACTTC.

This clonotype was found a few times. V gene TRBV7-6 combines with J gene TRBJ2-7; 8 nucleotides match TRBD2. The CDR3 runs 15 residues. CDR1 and CDR2 from the germline V gene are SGHVS and FNYEAQ. V shed 4 bases, J shed 2 bases, and the junction held 7 bases outside the gene matches. For the CDR3, the DNA is TGTGCCAGCAGCTCATTTCGGGGGGGAACCTACGAGCAGTACTTC. This gives the protein CASSSFRGGTYEQYF.

The chain employs TRBV2 and TRBJ2-1, with 12 bases that match TRBD2. The CDR3 loop spans 15 amino acids. V lost 4 bases, J lost 7 bases, and 5 bases stayed unmatched. In germline, CDR1 is SNHLY, CDR2 FYNNEI. The CDR3 DNA sequence: TGTGCCAGCAGTGGAGGACTAGCGGGATGGAATGAGCAGTTCTTC. Protein product: CASSGGLAGWNEQFF.

This chain links TRBV6-6 with TRBJ2-1; 12 bases fit TRBD2. Germline V CDR1 and CDR2: MNHNY, SVGAGI (reference sequence). This CDR3 spans 15 amino acids. The trim removed 3 bases at V and 9 bases at J, leaving 6 bases unmatched. The CDR3 nucleotides read TGTGCCAGCAGTTATCTAGCGGGAGGGCGGGGTGAGCAGTTCTTC. Protein: CASSYLAGGRGEQFF.

In regard to this clonotype: A read error may produce the germline difference seen at one junction end. This chain links TRBV7-2 with TRBJ2-1, with a tentative D call TRBD1 (6 bases). Germline V gene sequence: CDR1 SGHTA, CDR2 FQGNSA. CDR3 length: 13 amino acids. This CDR3 reads CASSPQGYSEQFF. The CDR3, as DNA: TGTGCCAGCAGCCCACAGGGTTACAGTGAGCAGTTCTTC.

This clonotype was recorded only once. The chain employs TRBV29-1 and TRBJ2-2; possibly TRBD1 for D (7 bases). V was shortened by 8 bases and J by 2 bases, with 27 bases between the two germline ends. This CDR3 has 18 amino acids. Germline assignment: CDR1 SQVTM and CDR2 ANQGSEA. The CDR3 sequence is CSIRTGSGWGLNTGELFF. The CDR3 coding sequence is TGCAGCATCAGGACAGGCTCTGGTTGGGGACTTAACACCGGGGAGCTGTTTTTT.

The chain uses TRBV7-3 and TRBJ2-1; 14 nucleotides agree with TRBD2. The junction had 5 bases not matched to a gene; V was cut back by 2 bases and J by 8 bases. The CDR3 runs 16 residues. Germline CDR1 reads SGHTA; CDR2 reads FQGTGA. The CDR3 spells CASSLRLAGGADEQFF. The CDR3 nucleotides are TGTGCCAGCAGCTTACGACTAGCGGGAGGGGCAGATGAGCAGTTCTTC.

The V and J genes are TRBV5-1 and TRBJ1-2; D not resolved. V lost 0 bases and J 5 bases, leaving 17 bases between the germline ends. This CDR3 spans 16 amino acids. The germline CDR1 and CDR2 sequences are SGHRS and YFSETQ. The CDR3 bases are TGCGCCAGCAGCTTGGGTGGTTACTGGACTTTGTATGGCTACACCTTC. It specifies CASSLGGYWTLYGYTF. Drawing the rest from reference TRBV5-1 and TRBJ1-2, the complete variable domain is KAGVTQTPRYLIKTRGQQVTLSCSPISGHRSVSWYQQTPGQGLQFLFEYFSETQRNKGNFPGRFSGRQFSNSRSEMNVSTLELGDSALYLCASSLGGYWTLYGYTFGSGTRLTVV.

This clonotype was found a few times. The chain employs TRBV4-3 and TRBJ1-2; D may be TRBD1 (6 bases). The ends were cut back, 0 bases at V and 7 bases at J, with 15 bases in the middle. Germline CDR1 LGHNA, CDR2 YSLEER. This CDR3 comprises 15 residues. The CDR3 is CASSQEGGIVGGYTF. The CDR3 region has the DNA TGCGCCAGCAGCCAAGAAGGGGGGATAGTGGGTGGCTACACCTTC.

The V gene is TRBV7-2, the J gene TRBJ2-1; 8 positions agree with TRBD1. The CDR3 extends over 15 amino acids. V dropped 2 bases and J dropped 4; count of bases not matched to a gene: 4. Germline CDR1 SGHTA, CDR2 FQGNSA. The DNA for the CDR3 is TGTACCAGCAGCTTATGGGACAGGATTTACAATGAGCAGTTCTTC. This codes for CTSSLWDRIYNEQFF.

The chain recombines TRBV27 with TRBJ2-5; 7 nucleotides align to TRBD1. V was pared by 5 bases and J by 11 bases, with 14 bases of the junction left unmatched. The CDR3 runs 14 residues. Germline V gene data show CDR1 as MNHEY and CDR2 as SMNVEV (reference sequence). The chain's CDR3 is CASSTGERRSEQYF. The CDR3 DNA reads TGTGCCAGCAGTACAGGGGAAAGGAGGAGTGAGCAGTACTTC.

This clonotype was counted a few times. The rearrangement uses TRBV15 and TRBJ2-7; TRBD1 aligns across 7 bases. This CDR3 region has 15 residues. Germline V gives CDR1 LNHNV, CDR2 YYDKDF (reference sequence). V lost 1 base, J lost 1 base, and 4 bases stayed unmatched. Here the CDR3 DNA reads TGTGCCACCAGCAGAGTCACAGGGGAATCCTACGAGCAGTACTTC. It encodes CATSRVTGESYEQYF. Filled out from reference TRBV15 and TRBJ2-7, the complete variable domain reads DAMVIQNPRYQVTQFGKPVTLSCSQTLNHNVMYWYQQKSSQAPKLLFHYYDKDFNNEADTPDNFQSRRPNTSFCFLDIRSPGLGDTAMYLCATSRVTGESYEQYFGPGTRLTVT.

The V gene is TRBV7-9, the J gene TRBJ2-1, with no clear D. CDR3 length: 14 amino acids. Trimming pared 1 base from V and 10 bases from J, leaving 14 bases between. The germline V gene encodes CDR1 SEHNR and CDR2 FQNEAQ (reference sequence). The CDR3 region is CASSLVRPGEEQFF. The CDR3 nucleotides read TGTGCCAGCAGCTTAGTCAGGCCAGGAGAAGAGCAGTTCTTC.

The rearrangement links TRBV7-9 to TRBJ2-7; TRBD2 might be the D (6 bases). The length of the CDR3 is 15 residues. Trimming took 4 bases from V and 4 from J, leaving 17 bases between them. Per the germline V gene, CDR1 is SEHNR and CDR2 is FQNEAQ (reference sequence). The CDR3 DNA reads TGTGCCAGCAGCTCCCGGATGGACGGAGGGTACGAGCAGTACTTC. It codes for CASSSRMDGGYEQYF.

The chain joins TRBV9 to TRBJ2-5; D unclear. Deletions cut 0 bases from V and 11 bases from J, with 17 bases between. This CDR3 is 14 amino acids long. Looked up from germline, CDR1 is SGDLS and CDR2 is YYNGEE. CDR3 loop: CASSVGEPYNEQYF. As DNA, the CDR3 is TGTGCCAGCAGCGTAGGGGAACCCTACAATGAGCAGTACTTC.

The table lists this clonotype with a count of one. The chain couples TRBV4-1 to TRBJ2-5; TRBD1 is a possible D gene (5 bases). Gene TRBJ2-7 matches the end of the DNA better, so the J call may be wrong. Germline V gene sequence: CDR1 MGHRA, CDR2 YSYEKL. This CDR3 spans 15 amino acids. CDR3 DNA sequence: TGCGCCAGCAGCCAAGAACCGCGACAGAGCTACGAGCAGTACTTC. Its translation is CASSQEPRQSYEQYF.

This clonotype was counted between two and nine times. The J gene is TRBJ1-1, the V gene TRBV10-2; D is perhaps TRBD1 (5 bases). This CDR3 has 13 amino acids. The germline CDR1 and CDR2 sequences are WSHSY and SAAADI. Trimming cost V 2 bases and J 4 bases, with 8 bases left between them. This CDR3 is CASSEGAFTEAFF. The CDR3, as DNA: TGCGCCAGCAGTGAGGGGGCATTCACTGAAGCTTTCTTT.

The chain links TRBV4-2 to TRBJ2-2, with D tentatively TRBD2 (6 bases). CDR3 length: 15 residues. The V gene lost 4 bases and the J gene lost 4 bases, with 13 bases spanning the gap. Looked up from germline, CDR1 is LGHNA and CDR2 is YNFKEQ. As DNA, the CDR3 is TGTGCCAGCAGCCGTAGCGGAAGAACCACCGGGGAGCTGTTTTTT. Protein sequence: CASSRSGRTTGELFF.